This T cell receptor (beta chain) was captured in a study of CD8+ T cells in alopecia areata. Trimming stripped 6 bases from V and 6 bases from J, with 18 bases between. The germline V gene has CDR1 MNHEY and CDR2 SMNVEV (reference sequence). CDR3 length: 14 residues. A single count supports this clone. Its antigen is undetermined. Whole-study findings and limits: Scalp sample sequencing also detects resident alphabeta T cells of normal skin. There were many expanded lesional clones persisting in scalp and blood during tofacitinib.

Treatment in this sample: oral pan-JAK inhibitor, 5-10 mg twice daily. cDNA serving as the sequencing template came from extracted, reverse transcribed RNA. Clones were read by immunoSEQ multiplex PCR, and TCRdb kept only the in-frame ones, dropping some. The data hold some 150,000 clones, with roughly 86% observed a single time. Sample: CD8+ T cells sorted from blood, taken at week 4, from a patient treated with tofacitinib. The V gene is TRBV27, the J gene TRBJ2-7, with D tentatively TRBD2 (5 bases). This clonotype was sampled from a human donor with alopecia areata. CDR3 sequence reads: CASSSLEGIREQYF. CDR3 coding DNA: TGTGCCAGCAGCTCCCTTGAGGGAATACGCGAGCAGTACTTC.